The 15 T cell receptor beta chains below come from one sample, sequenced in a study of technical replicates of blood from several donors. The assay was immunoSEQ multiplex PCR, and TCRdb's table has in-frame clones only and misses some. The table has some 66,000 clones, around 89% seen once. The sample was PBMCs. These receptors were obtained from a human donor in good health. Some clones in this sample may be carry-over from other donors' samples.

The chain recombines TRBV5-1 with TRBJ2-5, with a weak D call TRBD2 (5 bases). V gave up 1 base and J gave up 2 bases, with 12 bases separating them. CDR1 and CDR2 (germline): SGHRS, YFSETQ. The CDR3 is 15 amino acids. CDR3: CASSLNGLNQETQYF. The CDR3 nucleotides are TGCGCCAGCAGCTTGAACGGACTGAATCAAGAGACCCAGTACTTC.

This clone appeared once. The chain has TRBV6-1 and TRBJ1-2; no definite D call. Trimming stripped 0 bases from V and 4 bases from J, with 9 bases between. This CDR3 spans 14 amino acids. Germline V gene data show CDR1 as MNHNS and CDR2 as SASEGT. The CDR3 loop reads CASSEAPGSYGYTF. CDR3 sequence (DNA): TGTGCCAGCAGTGAAGCGCCTGGGAGCTATGGCTACACCTTC.

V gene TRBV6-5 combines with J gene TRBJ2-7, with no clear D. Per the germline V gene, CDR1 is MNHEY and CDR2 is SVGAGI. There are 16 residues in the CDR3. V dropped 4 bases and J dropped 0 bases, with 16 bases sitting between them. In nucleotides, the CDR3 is TGTGCCAGCAGTTCGGCGGCCGGCAGTCCCTCCTACGAGCAGTACTTC. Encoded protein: CASSSAAGSPSYEQYF.

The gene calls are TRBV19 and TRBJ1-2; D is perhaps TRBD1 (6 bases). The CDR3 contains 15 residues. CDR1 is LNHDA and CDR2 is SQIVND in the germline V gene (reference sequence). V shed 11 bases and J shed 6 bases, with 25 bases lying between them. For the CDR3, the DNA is TGTGCCTCCCAAAGGGTCGGGGGGCGCTTGGATGGCTACACCTTC. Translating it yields CASQRVGGRLDGYTF.

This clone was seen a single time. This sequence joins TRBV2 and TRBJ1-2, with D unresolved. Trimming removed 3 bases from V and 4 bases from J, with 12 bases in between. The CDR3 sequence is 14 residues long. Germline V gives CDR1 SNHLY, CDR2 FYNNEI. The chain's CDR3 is CASSEGLSVYGYTF. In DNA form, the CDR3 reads TGTGCCAGCAGTGAGGGCCTGTCGGTCTATGGCTACACCTTC. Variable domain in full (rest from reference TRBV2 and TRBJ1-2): EPEVTQTPSHQVTQMGQEVILRCVPISNHLYFYWYRQILGQKVEFLVSFYNNEISEKSEIFDDQFSVERPDGSNFTLKIRSTKLEDSAMYFCASSEGLSVYGYTFGSGTRLTVV.

The CDR3 region is CASGVTYEQYF. Here the CDR3 DNA reads TGTGCCAGCGGAGTAACCTACGAGCAGTACTTC. This chain connects TRBV2 to TRBJ2-7; D remains unclear. Trimming removed 8 bases at V and 2 bases at J, with 7 bases between. This CDR3 comprises 11 residues. The germline V gene encodes CDR1 SNHLY and CDR2 FYNNEI. Based on the CDR3 plus reference TRBV2 and TRBJ2-7, the full variable domain is EPEVTQTPSHQVTQMGQEVILRCVPISNHLYFYWYRQILGQKVEFLVSFYNNEISEKSEIFDDQFSVERPDGSNFTLKIRSTKLEDSAMYFCASGVTYEQYFGPGTRLTVT.

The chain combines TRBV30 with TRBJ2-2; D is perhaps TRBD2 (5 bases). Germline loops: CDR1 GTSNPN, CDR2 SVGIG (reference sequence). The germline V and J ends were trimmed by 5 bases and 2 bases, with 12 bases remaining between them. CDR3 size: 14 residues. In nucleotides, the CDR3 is TGTGCCTGGGAAACCGGGATTAACACCGGGGAGCTGTTTTTT. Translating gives CAWETGINTGELFF.

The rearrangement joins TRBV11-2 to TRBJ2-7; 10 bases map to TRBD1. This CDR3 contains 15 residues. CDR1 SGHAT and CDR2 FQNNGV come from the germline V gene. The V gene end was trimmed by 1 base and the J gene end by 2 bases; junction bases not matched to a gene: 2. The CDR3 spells CASSLGTGGAYEQYF. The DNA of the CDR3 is TGTGCCAGCAGCTTAGGGACAGGGGGAGCCTACGAGCAGTACTTC.

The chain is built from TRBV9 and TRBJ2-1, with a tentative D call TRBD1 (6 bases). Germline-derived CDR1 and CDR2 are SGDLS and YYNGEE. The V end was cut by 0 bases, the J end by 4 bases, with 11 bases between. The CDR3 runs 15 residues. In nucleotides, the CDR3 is TGTGCCAGCAGCGTAGAGACAGGTTCGTACAATGAGCAGTTCTTC. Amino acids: CASSVETGSYNEQFF.

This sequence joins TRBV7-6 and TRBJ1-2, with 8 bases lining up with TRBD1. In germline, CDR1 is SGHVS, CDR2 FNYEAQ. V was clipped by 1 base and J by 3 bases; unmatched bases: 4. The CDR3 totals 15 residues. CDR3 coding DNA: TGTGCCAGCAGCTTAGGACAGGGGATCGACTATGGCTACACCTTC. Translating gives CASSLGQGIDYGYTF.

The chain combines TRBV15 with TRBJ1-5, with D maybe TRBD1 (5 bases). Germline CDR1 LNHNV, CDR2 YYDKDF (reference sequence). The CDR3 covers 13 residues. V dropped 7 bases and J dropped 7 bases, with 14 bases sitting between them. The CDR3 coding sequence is TGTGCCACCACCCAGGGAGGGGTCCAGCCCCAGCATTTT. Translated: CATTQGGVQPQHF.

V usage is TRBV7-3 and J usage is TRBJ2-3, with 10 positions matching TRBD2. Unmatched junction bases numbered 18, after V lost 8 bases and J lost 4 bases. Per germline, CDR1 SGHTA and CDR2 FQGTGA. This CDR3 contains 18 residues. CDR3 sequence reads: CASARQRASGGSPDTQYF. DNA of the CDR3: TGTGCCAGCGCCCGGCAGAGGGCTAGCGGGGGTTCCCCAGATACGCAGTATTTT. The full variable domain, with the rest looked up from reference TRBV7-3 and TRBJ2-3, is GAGVSQTPSNKVTEKGKYVELRCDPISGHTALYWYRQSLGQGPEFLIYFQGTGAADDSGLPNDRFFAVRPEGSVSTLKIQRTERGDSAVYLCASARQRASGGSPDTQYFGPGTRLTVL.

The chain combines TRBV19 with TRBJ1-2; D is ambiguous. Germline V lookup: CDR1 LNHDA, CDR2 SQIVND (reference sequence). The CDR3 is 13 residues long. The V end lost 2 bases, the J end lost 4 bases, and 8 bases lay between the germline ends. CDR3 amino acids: CASSISLPYGYTF. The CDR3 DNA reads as TGTGCCAGTAGTATAAGCCTCCCCTATGGCTACACCTTC.

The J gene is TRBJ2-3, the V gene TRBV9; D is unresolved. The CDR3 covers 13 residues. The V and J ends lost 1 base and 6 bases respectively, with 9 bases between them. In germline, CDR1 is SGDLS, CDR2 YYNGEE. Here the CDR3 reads CASSVQRMDTQYF. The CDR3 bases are TGTGCCAGCAGCGTACAGCGTATGGATACGCAGTATTTT. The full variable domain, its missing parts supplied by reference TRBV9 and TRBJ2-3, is DSGVTQTPKHLITATGQRVTLRCSPRSGDLSVYWYQQSLDQGLQFLIQYYNGEERAKGNILERFSAQQFPDLHSELNLSSLELGDSALYFCASSVQRMDTQYFGPGTRLTVL.

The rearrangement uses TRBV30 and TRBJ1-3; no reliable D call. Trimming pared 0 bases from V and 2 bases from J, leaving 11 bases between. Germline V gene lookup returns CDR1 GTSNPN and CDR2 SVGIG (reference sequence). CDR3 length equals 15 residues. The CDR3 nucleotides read TGTGCCTGGAGTGTACCTGGCCTGACTGGAAACACCATATATTTT. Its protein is CAWSVPGLTGNTIYF.